This T cell receptor beta chain was sequenced for a study of technical replicates of blood from a handful of donors. Clones were sequenced by immunoSEQ multiplex PCR, and TCRdb holds only the in-frame ones, with some missing. This table has tens of thousands of clones, roughly 97% appearing once. The CDR3 length is 11 residues. V shed 7 bases and J 6 bases; nucleotides not matched to a gene: 3. Germline lookup yields CDR1 SQVTM and CDR2 ANQGSEA. This clonotype was obtained from a human donor in good health. The chain uses TRBV29-1 and TRBJ1-2; TRBD1 matches 9 bases. Sequencing used T cells isolated from PBMCs. CDR3 DNA: TGCAGCGGGTGGGACAGGGATGGCTACACCTTC. Translation: CSGWDRDGYTF.